Presented here are 4 T cell receptor beta chains from one specimen sequenced in a study of T-cell reconstitution after alpha-beta-depleted transplantation in children. It was with unique molecular identifiers that the TCRbeta library was prepared. TCRdb independently ran MiXCR on the PCR reads; one entry per CDR3 protein. The repertoire holds more than 250,000 distinct CDR3 sequences, with around 9.6% as singletons. The material sequenced was PBMCs from the stem cell graft donor, taken from the stem cell graft. The receptor set was obtained from a human donor who donated a stem cell graft to a child with SCID.

The chain joins TRBV11-2 to TRBJ2-3; the match to TRBD1 covers 8 bases. CDR1 and CDR2 (germline): SGHAT, FQNNGV. The length of the CDR3 is 15 residues. With V trimmed by 3 bases and J by 5 bases, 7 bases remained unmatched. CDR3 bases: TGTGCCAGCAGCTTGATTGACAGGGGAGTAGATACGCAGTATTTT. Its translation is CASSLIDRGVDTQYF.

This clonotype occurred a few times. This chain connects TRBV5-1 to TRBJ2-5; D ambiguous. Trimming stripped 2 bases from V and 4 bases from J, with 12 bases between. Germline V CDR1 and CDR2: SGHRS, YFSETQ. This CDR3 has 14 amino acids. The CDR3 reads CASSFSGMGETQYF. The CDR3 DNA is TGCGCCAGCAGCTTCTCAGGAATGGGAGAGACCCAGTACTTC.

V and J are TRBV6-4 and TRBJ2-2; tentatively, D is TRBD2 (6 bases). This CDR3 region has 14 residues. Trimming stripped 6 bases from V and 10 bases from J, with 18 bases between. Germline V gives CDR1 MRHNA, CDR2 SNTAGT. The CDR3 sequence: CASSRDFGGAELFF. The CDR3 DNA is TGTGCCAGCAGCCGGGACTTTGGAGGTGCGGAGCTGTTTTTT.

This clonotype was observed many times. This chain links TRBV27 with TRBJ1-1; D gene uncertain. The germline V gene has CDR1 MNHEY and CDR2 SMNVEV (reference sequence). This CDR3 comprises 12 residues. The ends were cut back, 2 bases at V and 7 bases at J, with 8 bases in the middle. The CDR3 spells CASSLLEGEAFF. The CDR3 bases are TGTGCCAGCAGTTTACTGGAGGGTGAAGCTTTCTTT.